This T cell receptor (beta chain) was identified in a study of CD8 T cells in ankylosing spondylitis. Findings and caveats of the study: Ankylosing spondylitis blood appeared to carry a characteristic TCR beta motif of several highly homologous variants.

The CDR3 is 13 amino acids. Trimming took 4 bases from V and 2 from J; bases not matched to a gene: 5. Germline V gene data show CDR1 as SQVTM and CDR2 as ANQGSEA. This clonotype was seen ten or more times. The antigen is undetermined. TCRdb called the 5' RACE reads again in MiXCR, with one record for every CDR3 protein. In the table there are some 800,000 distinct CDR3 sequences, approximately 12% of which are singletons. The chain joins TRBV29-1 to TRBJ2-7; 7 bases are a match to TRBD1. The sequence was collected from a male donor with ankylosing spondylitis. Sequencing was performed on blood, either unsorted or a sorted T cell fraction (not recorded which). The CDR3 coding sequence is TGCAGCGTTGGAGGGACAGTTACCTACGAGCAGTACTTC. Its translation: CSVGGTVTYEQYF.